The rows below give T cell receptor beta chains drawn from one sample of a study of blood T cell repertoires in COVID-19. Assay used: immunoSEQ multiplex PCR; TCRdb lists only in-frame clones, some missing. The sample comprises about 140,000 clones, around 84% of which are singletons, and roughly 8.7% rests with the top ten. What was sequenced was peripheral blood. These receptors came from a woman aged 55-70 years with acute or convalescent COVID-19. Each CDR3 is given with its conserved first and last residue. The D gene is left open where the match is weak. The listing skips clone size in some rows; elsewhere it reads once, few, many or a size class.

v_call,clone_size,d_call,j_call,cdr3_nt,cdr3_aa
TRBV11-3,-,-,TRBJ2-3,TGTGCCAGCAGCTTGTTTTCGGGGATCCCTAGCACAGATACGCAGTATTTT,CASSLFSGIPSTDTQYF
TRBV5-5,once,-,TRBJ1-2,TGTGCCAGCAGCCTGGGCGATGGGGGCTCTATTGGCTACACCTTC,CASSLGDGGSIGYTF
TRBV19,-,TRBD2,TRBJ2-2,TGTGCCAGTAGTATAGATCCTCTTAGGACTAGCGGGGGATATGGGGAGCTGTTTTTT,CASSIDPLRTSGGYGELFF
TRBV19,-,-,TRBJ2-7,TGTGCCAGTAGTACCGGGACAAATTACGAGCAGTACTTC,CASSTGTNYEQYF
TRBV19,-,-,TRBJ1-5,TGTGCCAGTAGTATCAGGGTTACCCTATCAAGCAATCAGCCCCAGCATTTT,CASSIRVTLSSNQPQHF
TRBV19,-,-,TRBJ2-7,TGTGCCAGTAGTATTGCCGTCGCTCGGAGAGAGCGGTACTTC,CASSIAVARRERYF
TRBV3-1/TRBV3-2,-,-,TRBJ2-6,TGTGCCAGCAGCCAAGCCCCGGGACATACCTCTGGGGCCAACGTCCTGACTTTC,CASSQAPGHTSGANVLTF
TRBV20-1,-,TRBD1,TRBJ2-7,TGCAGTGCTAGTGGAGGACAGGCCTACGAGCAGTACTTC,CSASGGQAYEQYF
TRBV9,-,-,TRBJ1-1,TGTGCCAGCAGCTTTCGGGGGAACACTGAAGCTTTCTTT,CASSFRGNTEAFF
TRBV19,once,TRBD1,TRBJ2-5,TGTGCCACAACAGGGGACCAAGAGACCCAGTACTTC,CATTGDQETQYF
TRBV6-5,-,TRBD1,TRBJ1-2,TGTGCCAGCAGCTATACCCAAACAGGGGTCGGCTACACCTTC,CASSYTQTGVGYTF
TRBV4-1,once,TRBD2,TRBJ2-5,TGCGCCAGCAGCCATCTAGCGGGGCCGGTGGAGACCCAGTACTTC,CASSHLAGPVETQYF
TRBV4-3,-,TRBD1,TRBJ2-7,TGCGCCAGCAGTTATGACAGGGGCGGTTCCTACGAGCAGTACTTC,CASSYDRGGSYEQYF
TRBV5-1,-,-,TRBJ2-4,TGCGCCAGCAGCCCGCCTCCTACAGGGAGGGAAAACATTCAGTACTTC,CASSPPPTGRENIQYF
TRBV29-1,few,-,TRBJ1-5,TGCAGCGTTAGTGTAGGGGTAGACAATCAGCCCCAGCATTTT,CSVSVGVDNQPQHF
TRBV30,-,-,TRBJ2-1,TGTGCCTGCTACTCGGACAATGAGCAGTTCTTC,CACYSDNEQFF
TRBV2,-,-,TRBJ1-2,TGTGCCAGCAGTGACAGGTCAGATATCTTC,CASSDRSDIF
TRBV19,-,-,TRBJ1-5,TGTGCCAGTAGTATAATCGGTACAGGGACGGGTCAGCCCCAGCATTTT,CASSIIGTGTGQPQHF
TRBV7-8,-,TRBD2,TRBJ2-1,TGTGCCAGCAGCCCTGGGGGGGGAGTCGATCGGAGGTTCAATGAGCAGTTCTTC,CASSPGGGVDRRFNEQFF
TRBV11-1,-,-,TRBJ1-2,TGTGCCAGCCGGGGGGCCTATGGCTACACCTTC,CASRGAYGYTF
TRBV28,-,TRBD1,TRBJ1-4,TGTGCCAGCAGCGCGGGACAGCTAGGCCCAGTCGACGTGAGGGACAAACTGTTTTTT,CASSAGQLGPVDVRDKLFF
TRBV19,-,-,TRBJ2-5,TGTGCCAGTAGTATAGGGCTTGGGACCCAGTACTTC,CASSIGLGTQYF
TRBV5-1,-,TRBD2,TRBJ2-3,TGCGCCAGCAGCTGGGAGCGGGGGGGCGGCACAGATACGCAGTATTTT,CASSWERGGGTDTQYF
TRBV5-1,-,-,TRBJ2-6,TGCGCCAGTGCGGCTAGCGGACAGCTCGACCCCTCTGGGGCCAACGTCCTGACTTTC,CASAASGQLDPSGANVLTF
TRBV5-1,-,-,TRBJ1-1,TGCGCCAGCAGCTTGGTCGCGGGTGCGAACACTGAAGCTTTCTTT,CASSLVAGANTEAFF
TRBV30,-,TRBD1,TRBJ1-6,TGTGCCTGGAGTGTAGGGGAACAGGGGAATTATTCACCCCTCCACTTT,CAWSVGEQGNYSPLHF
TRBV28,-,TRBD1,TRBJ1-6,TGTGCCAGCAGGATACCGGGACAGAATTCACCCCTCCACTTT,CASRIPGQNSPLHF
TRBV6-2/TRBV6-3,-,-,TRBJ2-7,TGTGCCAGCAGCGAGGACAGCCCCTACGAGCAGTACTTC,CASSEDSPYEQYF
TRBV19,-,-,TRBJ2-7,TGTGCCAGTAGCCACTCAGAGGGGACACCGAACTACGAGCAGTACTTC,CASSHSEGTPNYEQYF
TRBV6-5,-,TRBD1,TRBJ2-2,TGTGCCACCTCCCCGGACAGGGGTTCCGGGGAGCTGTTTTTT,CATSPDRGSGELFF
TRBV28,-,TRBD1,TRBJ1-1,TGTGCCAGCAGTATCCTAGGACAGGGTGGGACTGAAGCTTTCTTT,CASSILGQGGTEAFF
TRBV6-5,-,TRBD1,TRBJ2-7,TGTGCCAGCATGCAATGGACAGGGAACTACGAGCAGTACTTC,CASMQWTGNYEQYF
TRBV11-3,-,TRBD1,TRBJ1-6,TGTGCCAGCAGCATAAGACAGGGCGATTCACCCCTCCACTTT,CASSIRQGDSPLHF
TRBV5-6,-,TRBD2,TRBJ2-5,TGTGCCAGCAGCTTTTTGCGGGGGACTAAGGAGACCCAGTACTTC,CASSFLRGTKETQYF
TRBV7-6,few,-,TRBJ1-4,TGTGCCAGCAGCTTAGCGTGGCAGGGATCAGAAAAACTGTTTTTT,CASSLAWQGSEKLFF
TRBV27,-,TRBD1,TRBJ1-2,TGTGCCAGCAGTTTTCGGACAGGCGCCGGCTACACCTTC,CASSFRTGAGYTF
TRBV29-1,-,-,TRBJ1-2,TGCAGCGTTGAAGGGGGGGGGATTGGCTACACCTTC,CSVEGGGIGYTF
TRBV30,few,TRBD1,TRBJ2-1,TGTGCCTGGGACAGGGGGCAGTACAATGAGCAGTTCTTC,CAWDRGQYNEQFF
TRBV5-1,-,TRBD1,TRBJ2-3,TGCGCCAGCAGCCCTAGGACAGGGGGTTCAGATACGCAGTATTTT,CASSPRTGGSDTQYF